These 29 T cell receptor beta chains were sequenced from one sample in a study of neurological immune-mediated disorders. TCRdb re-analysed the 5' RACE reads in MiXCR, keeping a single row per CDR3 protein. Here the sample spans about 46,000 distinct CDR3 sequences, about 2% being singletons. The material sequenced was PBMCs. Every receptor here comes from a woman between 35 and 50 years old with multiple sclerosis.

This clonotype appeared many times. This chain joins TRBV5-1 and TRBJ1-6; D ambiguous. Looked up from germline, CDR1 is SGHRS and CDR2 is YFSETQ. V was shortened by 4 bases and J by 4 bases, with 18 bases between the two germline ends. This CDR3 has 17 residues. The CDR3 bases are TGCGCCAGCAGCCCTAAGCACCGGGCCTTATATAATTCACCCCTCCACTTT. Translating gives CASSPKHRALYNSPLHF. Full variable domain (rest looked up from reference TRBV5-1 and TRBJ1-6): KAGVTQTPRYLIKTRGQQVTLSCSPISGHRSVSWYQQTPGQGLQFLFEYFSETQRNKGNFPGRFSGRQFSNSRSEMNVSTLELGDSALYLCASSPKHRALYNSPLHFGNGTRLTVT.

This clonotype has ten or more counts. The chain links TRBV7-6 to TRBJ1-1; D is possibly TRBD1 (5 bases). The germline V and J ends were trimmed by 5 bases and 7 bases, with 11 bases remaining between them. This CDR3 contains 12 residues. Germline CDR1 SGHVS, CDR2 FNYEAQ. The CDR3 DNA sequence: TGTGCCAGCAGCACCCGGGACGGTGAAGCTTTCTTT. Translation: CASSTRDGEAFF.

Concerning this clonotype: Possible read error: a much larger clone is one base away. The V call is TRBV27, the J call TRBJ1-2; 7 positions match TRBD1. V lost 5 bases and J lost 4; bases outside the gene matches: 7. This CDR3 is 14 amino acids long. Germline V lookup: CDR1 MNHEY, CDR2 SMNVEV (reference sequence). In nucleotides, the CDR3 is TGTGCCAGCAGTCACCAACAGGGGACCTATGGCTACACCTTC. This encodes CASSHQQGTYGYTF.

This clonotype turned up a few times. This chain links TRBV2 with TRBJ2-7; 7 nucleotides align to TRBD1. Germline CDR1 reads SNHLY; CDR2 reads FYNNEI. V was pared by 7 bases and J by 2 bases, with 8 bases of the junction left unmatched. CDR3 length: 14 amino acids. The CDR3 bases are TGTGCCAGCATACAGGGGTCGGTCGCCTACGAGCAGTACTTC. Protein sequence: CASIQGSVAYEQYF.

This clonotype has a count of ten or more. V usage is TRBV4-1 and J usage is TRBJ1-2, with TRBD1 matching 7 bases. The CDR3 loop spans 15 amino acids. The junction had 11 bases not matched to a gene; V was cut back by 2 bases and J by 8 bases. The V gene's germline CDR1 is MGHRA and CDR2 YSYEKL. In DNA form, the CDR3 reads TGCGCCAGCAGCCAACCGACCGGGACAGCGAGGGGCTACACCTTC. Residues: CASSQPTGTARGYTF.

This clonotype has at least ten counts. The CDR3 protein is CASTALLAGGNNEQFF. The CDR3 DNA is TGTGCCTCTACCGCGCTCCTAGCGGGGGGGAACAATGAGCAGTTCTTC. The V and J genes are TRBV10-3 and TRBJ2-1, with 12 nucleotides matching TRBD2. The length of the CDR3 is 16 residues. The junction had 13 bases not matched to a gene; V was cut back by 11 bases and J by 5 bases. The germline V gene has CDR1 ENHRY and CDR2 SYGVKD.

This clonotype was counted many times. The rearrangement links TRBV29-1 to TRBJ1-1, with a weak D call TRBD1 (6 bases). Germline CDR1 reads SQVTM; CDR2 reads ANQGSEA. Between the trimmed V and J ends, which lost 2 bases and 1 base, there was a span of 20 bases. This CDR3 has 17 amino acids. The CDR3 protein is CSVEKEARQERNTEAFF. DNA of the CDR3: TGCAGCGTTGAAAAGGAGGCTCGACAGGAGCGGAACACTGAAGCTTTCTTT. Supplemented by reference TRBV29-1 and TRBJ1-1, the full variable domain reads SAVISQKPSRDICQRGTSLTIQCQVDSQVTMMFWYRQQPGQSLTLIATANQGSEATYESGFVIDKFPISRPNLTFSTLTVSNMSPEDSSIYLCSVEKEARQERNTEAFFGQGTRLTVV.

This clonotype was counted many times. V gene TRBV9 combines with J gene TRBJ2-2, with D possibly TRBD1 on 6 matching bases. Germline V gene sequence: CDR1 SGDLS, CDR2 YYNGEE. CDR3 length equals 15 residues. The V and J ends lost 2 bases and 1 base respectively, with 9 bases between them. CDR3 in DNA: TGTGCCAGCAGCGTGACAGGATTGAACACCGGGGAGCTGTTTTTT. Amino acids: CASSVTGLNTGELFF. Combining the CDR3 with reference TRBV9 and TRBJ2-2 gives the whole variable domain DSGVTQTPKHLITATGQRVTLRCSPRSGDLSVYWYQQSLDQGLQFLIQYYNGEERAKGNILERFSAQQFPDLHSELNLSSLELGDSALYFCASSVTGLNTGELFFGEGSRLTVL.

To note about this clonotype: Being one base from a much bigger clone, this may be a read error. The chain links TRBV15 to TRBJ2-7; D may be TRBD1 (6 bases). This CDR3 comprises 14 residues. Germline CDR1 and CDR2: LNHNV and YYDKDF (reference sequence). The CDR3 protein is CATSRDRGGYGQYF. CDR3 coding DNA: TGTGCCACCAGCAGAGATCGTGGGGGCTACGGGCAGTACTTC.

The sample holds many counts of this clonotype. CDR3 in amino acids: CASSDGQGGSSGEKLFF. The CDR3 DNA reads as TGTGCCAGCAGCGACGGACAGGGTGGATCTTCGGGTGAAAAACTGTTTTTT. The J gene is TRBJ1-4, the V gene TRBV7-7; 8 bases match TRBD1. The CDR3 is 17 amino acids. CDR1 is SSHAT and CDR2 is FNYEAQ in the germline V gene (reference sequence). Trimming at V came to 5 bases and at J to 7 bases, leaving 15 bases not matched to a gene.

Comment on this clonotype: It may be a read error: a sequence one base away is much more abundant. The chain couples TRBV21-1 to TRBJ2-3. TRBV21-1 is labeled a pseudogene. The CDR3 covers 14 residues. The CDR3 protein is CASSKGRCTDTKYF. CDR3 DNA: TGTGCCAGCAGCAAAGGAAGGTGCACAGATACGAAGTATTTT.

In its sample, this clonotype was seen many times. The V gene is TRBV5-6, the J gene TRBJ2-1; D gene uncertain. The V end lost 0 bases, the J end lost 3 bases, and 7 bases lay between the germline ends. Germline CDR1 and CDR2: SGHDT and YYEEEE. The CDR3 length is 14 residues. CDR3 sequence: CASSLDQVYNEQFF. CDR3 bases: TGTGCCAGCAGCTTGGACCAGGTCTACAATGAGCAGTTCTTC.

This clonotype occurred many times. In nucleotides, the CDR3 is TGTGCCAGCAGCCGACAGGGCTTCGAGCCCCAGCATTTT. It translates to CASSRQGFEPQHF. The genes are TRBV7-8 and TRBJ1-5, with 7 bases that match TRBD1. With V trimmed by 5 bases and J by 8 bases, 6 bases remained unmatched. From germline, CDR1 is SGHVS and CDR2 FQNEAQ. CDR3 length: 13 amino acids. Full variable domain (outside the CDR3, taken from reference TRBV7-8 and TRBJ1-5): GAGVSQSPRYKVAKRGQDVALRCDPISGHVSLFWYQQALGQGPEFLTYFQNEAQLDKSGLPSDRFFAERPEGSVSTLKIQRTQQEDSAVYLCASSRQGFEPQHFGDGTRLSIL.

There are many counts of this clonotype. The chain combines TRBV20-1 with TRBJ1-1; 8 bases line up with TRBD1. The V and J ends lost 3 bases and 1 base, in that order; junction bases with no gene match: 13. Germline CDR1 is DFQATT and CDR2 is SNEGSKA (reference sequence). The CDR3 is 17 residues long. This CDR3 is CSARGAGGGSWNTEAFF. CDR3 coding DNA: TGCAGTGCTAGGGGCGCAGGGGGCGGGTCGTGGAACACTGAAGCTTTCTTT.

This clonotype was recorded many times. V gene TRBV11-2 combines with J gene TRBJ1-1; a weak D match, TRBD1 (5 bases). The CDR3 runs 13 residues. V was trimmed by 4 bases and J by 6 bases, leaving 12 bases between them. Germline V gene sequence: CDR1 SGHAT, CDR2 FQNNGV. The CDR3 DNA sequence: TGTGCCAGCAGCTCCCTGGGGGTACCTGAAGCTTTCTTT. This codes for CASSSLGVPEAFF.

This clonotype was seen at least ten times. The rearrangement uses TRBV4-1 and TRBJ1-3; no firm D call. Germline V gene lookup returns CDR1 MGHRA and CDR2 YSYEKL. Between the trimmed V and J ends, which lost 4 bases and 0 bases, there was a span of 10 bases. The CDR3 has 15 amino acids. CDR3 residues: CASSPGLPSGNTIYF. CDR3 in DNA: TGCGCCAGCAGCCCTGGACTGCCCTCTGGAAACACCATATATTTT.

This clonotype was seen at least ten times. This sequence joins TRBV12-3 or TRBV12-4 and TRBJ2-3; D may be TRBD2 (7 bases). CDR3 length equals 14 residues. Trimming cost V 2 bases and J 6 bases, with 12 bases left between them. The CDR3 region has the DNA TGTGCCAGCAGTTTATTCAGGGGAGGGGATACGCAGTATTTT. Its protein product is CASSLFRGGDTQYF.

At least ten counts were recorded for this clonotype. CDR3 loop: CSARKGSMTDTQYF. CDR3 bases: TGCAGTGCTAGGAAAGGGTCAATGACAGATACGCAGTATTTT. This chain links TRBV20-1 with TRBJ2-3; D remains ambiguous. The CDR3 is 14 residues long. Germline lookup yields CDR1 DFQATT and CDR2 SNEGSKA (reference sequence). V lost 3 bases to trimming and J lost 3 bases, with 13 bases between them.

This clonotype was recorded many times. This chain links TRBV20-1 with TRBJ1-2, with 10 nucleotides matching TRBD1. V was clipped by 5 bases and J by 6 bases; unmatched bases: 6. Germline V gives CDR1 DFQATT, CDR2 SNEGSKA (reference sequence). This CDR3 spans 13 amino acids. Written as DNA, the CDR3 is TGCAGTGCTTGGGACAGGGGAACGGATGGCTACACCTTC. Encoded protein: CSAWDRGTDGYTF.

This clonotype was recorded many times. This rearrangement joins TRBV9 to TRBJ1-6; perhaps TRBD1 as D (6 bases). Germline V gene data show CDR1 as SGDLS and CDR2 as YYNGEE. This CDR3 contains 13 residues. V lost 1 base and J 7 bases, leaving 6 bases between the germline ends. CDR3 residues: CASSVQGNSPLHF. CDR3 DNA: TGTGCCAGCAGCGTACAGGGGAATTCACCCCTCCACTTT.

There are many counts of this clonotype. The chain joins TRBV5-1 to TRBJ2-5, with TRBD2 identical over 9 bases. V shed 0 bases, J shed 6 bases, and the junction held 9 bases outside the gene matches. This CDR3 spans 16 amino acids. Germline V gene sequence: CDR1 SGHRS, CDR2 YFSETQ. This CDR3 reads CASSLAGERGVKTQYF. The CDR3 nucleotides read TGCGCCAGCAGCTTGGCCGGGGAGCGGGGGGTGAAGACCCAGTACTTC.

The sample holds many counts of this clonotype. The chain joins TRBV20-1 to TRBJ1-2; possible D gene TRBD1, 5 bases. V lost 3 bases and J 2 bases, leaving 16 bases between the germline ends. Germline CDR1 reads DFQATT; CDR2 reads SNEGSKA (reference sequence). The CDR3 is made up of 15 amino acids. The CDR3 spells CSASPAGIGNYGYTF. In nucleotides, the CDR3 is TGCAGTGCTAGCCCCGCAGGGATCGGGAACTATGGCTACACCTTC.

This clonotype was recorded many times. The chain joins TRBV5-1 to TRBJ1-1; D may be TRBD1 (6 bases). Trimming stripped 4 bases from V and 11 bases from J, with 18 bases between. This CDR3 has 13 amino acids. Per germline, CDR1 SGHRS and CDR2 YFSETQ. The CDR3 sequence is CASSPDRIKGAFF. The DNA for the CDR3 is TGCGCCAGCAGCCCCGACAGGATCAAAGGGGCTTTCTTT.

This clonotype was seen ten or more times. The chain employs TRBV5-1 and TRBJ1-1; D might be TRBD1 (5 bases). CDR1 is SGHRS, CDR2 YFSETQ, per germline. This CDR3 has 14 residues. Trimming stripped 0 bases from V and 4 bases from J, with 10 bases between. The CDR3 protein is CASSLDGGSTEAFF. The CDR3 bases are TGCGCCAGCAGCTTGGATGGGGGAAGCACTGAAGCTTTCTTT.

In this sample, this clonotype turned up many times. The V gene is TRBV20-1, the J gene TRBJ1-5; D is perhaps TRBD1 (5 bases). The germline V gene encodes CDR1 DFQATT and CDR2 SNEGSKA (reference sequence). The V end lost 4 bases, the J end lost 3 bases, and 10 bases lay between the germline ends. This CDR3 is built from 13 residues. CDR3 coding DNA: TGCAGTGCTACTCAGGACACCAATCAGCCCCAGCATTTT. It translates to CSATQDTNQPQHF.

This clonotype was seen a few times. The V gene is TRBV6-4, the J gene TRBJ2-1; 10 bases align to TRBD2. The CDR3 sequence is 14 residues long. CDR1 and CDR2 (germline): MRHNA, SNTAGT. The junction had 6 bases not matched to a gene; V was cut back by 4 bases and J by 9 bases. This chain's CDR3 is CASSGSGGAGEQFF. CDR3 bases: TGTGCCAGCAGTGGCAGCGGGGGGGCTGGTGAGCAGTTCTTC.

This clonotype was recorded at least ten times. This chain connects TRBV29-1 to TRBJ2-2, with 8 nucleotides matching TRBD1. V gave up 0 bases and J gave up 5 bases; unmatched junction bases: 2. This CDR3 spans 14 amino acids. Germline V gene data show CDR1 as SQVTM and CDR2 as ANQGSEA. In DNA, the CDR3 is TGCAGCGTTGAAGAAGACAGGGGTACCGGGGAGCTGTTTTTT. Translated: CSVEEDRGTGELFF.

The sample holds many counts of this clonotype. The V and J genes are TRBV29-1 and TRBJ1-1; D is uncertain. Trimming shortened V by 0 bases and J by 1 base, and 6 bases separated the two germline ends. CDR1 is SQVTM and CDR2 is ANQGSEA in the germline V gene. This CDR3 is 13 amino acids long. CDR3 protein: CSVEDPRNTEAFF. CDR3 DNA: TGCAGCGTTGAAGATCCCAGGAACACTGAAGCTTTCTTT.

This clonotype was recorded many times. The DNA for the CDR3 is TGCGCCAGCCGCCGGGACAGGGAATATGAAGCTTTCTTT. Translating it yields CASRRDREYEAFF. The J gene is TRBJ1-1, the V gene TRBV5-1; the match to TRBD1 covers 9 bases. Unmatched junction bases numbered 8, after V lost 7 bases and J lost 7 bases. Germline CDR1 and CDR2: SGHRS and YFSETQ. CDR3 length equals 13 residues.